A single sample gave rise to the 32 T cell receptor beta chains below, sequenced in a study of T cells expressing NK-cell markers. Following a re-call of the 5' RACE reads, TCRdb has one entry per CDR3 protein and lacks DNA. The repertoire table contains 450,000 to 600,000 distinct CDR3 sequences. The specimen sequenced was blood T cells: a sorted CD56 or NKG2C T cell subset, CD4+ or CD8+ T cells, or bulk PBMC T cells (not recorded which). These receptor sequences come from a man aged 18 to 30 in good health.

This chain links TRBV3-1 with TRBJ2-7; TCRdb outputs TRBD1, but without DNA this stays unchecked. Germline assignment: CDR1 LGHDT and CDR2 YNNKEL (reference sequence). This CDR3 region has 15 residues. The chain's CDR3 is CASSLGQGPSYEQYF.

This chain links TRBV7-2 with TRBJ2-4; TCRdb indicates TRBD2, and absent DNA this call remains unverified. This CDR3 is built from 16 residues. CDR1 is SGHTA and CDR2 is FQGNSA in the germline V gene. The CDR3 here is CASSLLLAGAKNIQYF.

The rearrangement joins TRBV24-1 to TRBJ2-1; TCRdb reports TRBD2, a call that lacks DNA to check it against. The V gene's germline CDR1 is KGHDR and CDR2 SFDVKD. This CDR3 has 18 amino acids. CDR3 amino acids: CATSDLRSSGTSYNEQFF.

The V and J genes are TRBV3-1 and TRBJ1-5. Germline V lookup: CDR1 LGHDT, CDR2 YNNKEL (reference sequence). This CDR3 is built from 14 residues. The CDR3 here is CASSDGVGIQPQHF.

The gene calls are TRBV28 and TRBJ2-3; there is no DNA to check the TCRdb D call of TRBD1. CDR1 is MDHEN, CDR2 SYDVKM, per germline. The CDR3 sequence is 14 residues long. The CDR3 protein is CASSFLLGADTQYF.

The chain has TRBV11-2 and TRBJ2-1; the D call of TRBD1 rests on TCRdb alone, since no DNA is present to check it. From germline, CDR1 is SGHAT and CDR2 FQNNGV. This CDR3 comprises 16 residues. The CDR3 here is CASSSLRTGGINEQFF.

V and J are TRBV5-1 and TRBJ2-1; TCRdb proposes TRBD2, but this gene call is untestable without DNA. This CDR3 comprises 16 residues. Germline assignment: CDR1 SGHRS and CDR2 YFSETQ. The chain's CDR3 is CASNWLAGDRWNEQFF.

The chain is built from TRBV12-3 or TRBV12-4 and TRBJ1-2; the D call of TRBD1 rests on TCRdb alone, since no DNA is present to check it. The length of the CDR3 is 15 residues. The CDR3 loop reads CASSLGGQGAVRYTF.

This rearrangement joins TRBV9 to TRBJ2-2; with no DNA, the TCRdb D assignment of TRBD1 cannot be verified. The CDR3 length is 17 residues. CDR1 is SGDLS, CDR2 YYNGEE, per germline. The chain's CDR3 is CASSVARGTANTGELFF.

The gene calls are TRBV7-2 and TRBJ1-2. Germline V lookup: CDR1 SGHTA, CDR2 FQGNSA. The CDR3 has 14 residues. CDR3 amino acids: CASSPRGRSYGYTF.

The chain carries TRBV3-1 and TRBJ1-5. The germline V gene encodes CDR1 LGHDT and CDR2 YNNKEL (reference sequence). The CDR3 spans 14 residues. CDR3 loop: CASSQGPVYQPQHF.

This chain links TRBV9 with TRBJ2-5; the TCRdb D gene call, TRBD2, has no DNA to confirm it. The germline CDR1 and CDR2 sequences are SGDLS and YYNGEE. CDR3 length: 18 amino acids. CDR3 protein: CASSAYDGPSGSGGTQYF. Together with reference TRBV9 and TRBJ2-5, the CDR3 gives the full variable domain: DSGVTQTPKHLITATGQRVTLRCSPRSGDLSVYWYQQSLDQGLQFLIQYYNGEERAKGNILERFSAQQFPDLHSELNLSSLELGDSALYFCASSAYDGPSGSGGTQYFGPGTRLLVL.

The rearrangement joins TRBV10-3 to TRBJ1-2. CDR3 length equals 15 residues. Germline V CDR1 and CDR2: ENHRY, SYGVKD. CDR3 amino acids: CAISESEGVGDGYTF.

The chain couples TRBV5-6 to TRBJ2-3. The germline V gene encodes CDR1 SGHDT and CDR2 YYEEEE. This CDR3 region has 15 residues. The CDR3 loop reads CASSFELAGTDTQYF.

The chain joins TRBV29-1 to TRBJ2-7; lacking DNA, the TRBD2 call made by TCRdb goes unchecked. Germline V CDR1 and CDR2: SQVTM, ANQGSEA. The CDR3 has 15 residues. CDR3 in amino acids: CSVVLAGPLSYEQYF.

The rearrangement joins TRBV11-2 to TRBJ2-5. The CDR3 covers 11 residues. Germline V lookup: CDR1 SGHAT, CDR2 FQNNGV. CDR3 sequence: CASTHRVTQYF.

The chain couples TRBV18 to TRBJ1-3. This CDR3 spans 13 amino acids. Germline lookup yields CDR1 KGHSH and CDR2 LQKENI. The CDR3 loop reads CASSPSHGNTIYF.

The chain joins TRBV25-1 to TRBJ2-3; the D gene TCRdb calls, TRBD1, cannot be checked with no DNA. The CDR3 has 12 amino acids. Germline V CDR1 and CDR2: MGHDK, SYGVNS. The CDR3 is CASSHRDTTQYF.

This chain joins TRBV20-1 and TRBJ2-3; TCRdb gives TRBD2 as the D gene, but with no DNA this cannot be confirmed. From germline, CDR1 is DFQATT and CDR2 SNEGSKA (reference sequence). The CDR3 has 14 residues. CDR3 in amino acids: CSARGAVVTDTQYF.

The genes are TRBV15 and TRBJ2-4; TCRdb selects TRBD2, and the lack of DNA leaves this call unchecked. The CDR3 is made up of 14 amino acids. Germline V gene sequence: CDR1 LNHNV, CDR2 YYDKDF (reference sequence). The CDR3 loop reads CATSRDRGSNIQYF.

The genes are TRBV24-1 and TRBJ2-1; the TRBD1 assignment by TCRdb is unverifiable without DNA. The CDR3 is made up of 13 amino acids. Per the germline V gene, CDR1 is KGHDR and CDR2 is SFDVKD. The CDR3 here is CATSGAGDNEQFF.

The J gene is TRBJ2-2, the V gene TRBV27; TCRdb selects TRBD2, and the lack of DNA leaves this call unchecked. The CDR3 consists of 16 residues. The germline gives CDR1 MNHEY, CDR2 SMNVEV (reference sequence). CDR3 sequence reads: CASSLGGMVMSGELFF.

This chain joins TRBV27 and TRBJ2-1; TCRdb gives TRBD1 as the D gene, but with no DNA this cannot be confirmed. The CDR3 runs to 13 residues. The germline V gene encodes CDR1 MNHEY and CDR2 SMNVEV (reference sequence). The CDR3 sequence is CASGQGAYNEQFF.

This chain uses TRBV12-3 or TRBV12-4 with TRBJ1-2; TCRdb designates TRBD1, a call that cannot be tested without DNA. The CDR3 is 16 amino acids. The CDR3 loop is CASSLRPGTGGGGYTF.

The chain links TRBV12-3 or TRBV12-4 to TRBJ2-2; no DNA is available, so the TRBD1 call from TCRdb remains unchecked. The CDR3 has 13 residues. The CDR3 reads CASTAGGPGELFF.

This chain links TRBV7-9 with TRBJ2-1; lacking DNA, the TRBD2 call made by TCRdb goes unchecked. This CDR3 spans 17 amino acids. Germline CDR1 is SEHNR and CDR2 is FQNEAQ (reference sequence). The chain's CDR3 is CASSLATSGLSYNEQFF.

The chain couples TRBV5-1 to TRBJ2-7; the D gene TCRdb calls, TRBD1, cannot be checked with no DNA. CDR3 length equals 14 residues. Germline assignment: CDR1 SGHRS and CDR2 YFSETQ. The CDR3 region is CASSLDRGPYEQYF.

The chain uses TRBV2 and TRBJ1-5. The CDR3 runs 11 residues. CDR1 is SNHLY and CDR2 is FYNNEI in the germline V gene. This CDR3 reads CASSGGGPQHF.

The chain is built from TRBV7-2 and TRBJ1-5; TCRdb's D call of TRBD1 is untestable without DNA. The CDR3 has 15 amino acids. CDR1 is SGHTA and CDR2 is FQGNSA in the germline V gene. CDR3 protein: CASSPTRGAKQPQHF.

The rearrangement joins TRBV4-1 to TRBJ2-1; TCRdb's D gene call, TRBD1, goes unchecked for lack of DNA. The CDR3 spans 15 residues. Germline V gives CDR1 MGHRA, CDR2 YSYEKL. The CDR3 spells CASKFLGRGNNEQFF.

The gene calls are TRBV29-1 and TRBJ2-1; absent DNA, TCRdb's TRBD2 call cannot be checked. The CDR3 runs to 14 residues. Per the germline V gene, CDR1 is SQVTM and CDR2 is ANQGSEA. CDR3 in amino acids: CSAFSREGWNEQFF.

The chain recombines TRBV29-1 with TRBJ1-2; TCRdb reports TRBD1, a call that lacks DNA to check it against. The CDR3 spans 14 residues. Germline CDR1 and CDR2: SQVTM and ANQGSEA. The chain's CDR3 is CSVETLTGRSGYTF.